This note documents a single T cell receptor (beta chain) sequence. Its antigen is unknown. No much larger clone exists at a distance of one base, and base qualities are not known. Looking up the germline V gene yields CDR1 KGHSH and CDR2 LQKENI. V loses 4 bases at its end and J loses 10 bases; junction bases beyond the gene matches: 6. Counted from cysteine to phenylalanine, this CDR3 has 14 amino acids. Left in the record is the CDR3 DNA by itself, 42 bases read in frame from the first base. The Quick-DNA Microprep Kit was used to extract genomic DNA from the sorted cells. Amplification of TCRbeta DNA was done with the immunoSEQ hsTCRbeta kit, following the protocol from the manufacturer. TCRbeta libraries were sequenced on an Illumina MiSeq instrument. Per the original workflow: Removing out-of-frame sequences left some 2,200,000 distinct TCRbeta sequences, an average of approximately 61,000 per individual. Each individual was scored by the count of 150 to 200 previously reported CMV-associated TCRbeta sequences and the total productive distinct TCRbeta count. A beta-binomial model was reimplemented in Python, and random forests from scikit-learn, run with default parameters, were trained on data from the US cohort. Classifier performance on the Belgian cohort was summarized as median AUC with percentile confidence intervals over 10,000 bootstrap iterations. Entries here come from immuneACCESS through TCRdb and include only in-frame sequences with V and J called. Some clones fail to appear in such tables; in the studies checked, an unresolved V gene covers under half of the shortfall, and the cause of the remainder is unknown. Clone size and the V and J calls come from that table; the DNA yielded D and trimming. The sample yields 50,000 to 60,000 clones; about 80% were counted once. Of the sample, roughly 1.5% falls within the top ten clones.

This record belongs to a study of memory CD4+ T cells and cytomegalovirus serostatus (dated by TCRdb to between 2018 and 2021). Describing the broader study: The cohort comprised about 33 healthy Belgian adults, 9 CMV seropositive and about 24 CMV seronegative. To replicate a published TCR-based CMV serostatus classifier, the researchers sequenced the CD4+ memory TCRbeta repertoires of a Belgian cohort whose cytomegalovirus serostatus was known.

What the work shows at the level of the full study, not this receptor alone: Only CD4+CD45RO+ memory cells were sequenced, in contrast to the original study, in which naive and memory CD4+ and CD8+ populations were covered. The results were interpreted as suggesting that the CMV-associated TCR signature is largely present in the CD4+ memory repertoire. The original-framework classifier achieved a median bootstrapped AUC of roughly 0.95 with a 95% CI of 0.76-1.00 on the Belgian cohort. Of around 160 previously reported CMV-associated TCRbeta sequences, about 72 appeared in the CD4+ memory repertoires, each in one to five individuals. For CMV serostatus prediction, a median bootstrapped AUC of about 0.95 was reached with the original framework, and a median bootstrapped AUC of around 0.89 was reached with a US-trained random forest.

A FACSAria II was used to sort memory CD4+ T cells, defined as single viable CD3+CD4+CD8-CD45RO+ cells. To determine CMV serostatus, a Roche Elecsys assay was used that detects serum IgG against CMV pp150, pp28, p38 and p52. After thawing, total CD4+ T cells were enriched by positive selection with CD4 magnetic microbeads. The samples came from a different study that was designed specifically to examine the CD4+ T cell memory repertoire. Peripheral blood mononuclear cells were isolated and cryopreserved following standard operating procedures; serum was stored at -80 °C. The staining relied on CD3-PerCP (BW264/56), CD4-APC (RPA-T4), CD45RO-PE (UCHT1) and CD8-Pacific Orange (3B5) antibodies, and Sytox blue was used to exclude non-viable cells.

The rearranged segments are TRBV18 and TRBJ1-6; TRBD1 fits 8 bases in the junction. Specimen: memory CD4+ T cells from blood. This clonotype was sampled from an adult in good health and CMV-seropositive. Here is the DNA: TGTGCCAGCTCACTGGGACAGGAAGGATCACCCCTCCACTTT. Its translation reads: CASSLGQEGSPLHF.